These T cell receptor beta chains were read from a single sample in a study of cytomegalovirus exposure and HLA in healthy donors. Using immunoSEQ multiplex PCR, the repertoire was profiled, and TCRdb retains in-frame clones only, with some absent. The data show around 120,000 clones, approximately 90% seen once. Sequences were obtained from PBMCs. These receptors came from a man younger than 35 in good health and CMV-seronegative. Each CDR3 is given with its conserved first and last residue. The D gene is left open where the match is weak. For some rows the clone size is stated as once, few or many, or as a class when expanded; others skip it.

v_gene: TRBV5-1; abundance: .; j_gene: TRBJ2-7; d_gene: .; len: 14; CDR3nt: TGCGCCAGCAGCTTGGCAGGGGTGGCCTACGAGCAGTACTTC; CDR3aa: CASSLAGVAYEQYF
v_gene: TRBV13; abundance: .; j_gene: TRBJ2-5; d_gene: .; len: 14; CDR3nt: TGTGCCAGCAGCCCAGCAGGGTTCCGGGAGACCCAGTACTTC; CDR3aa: CASSPAGFRETQYF
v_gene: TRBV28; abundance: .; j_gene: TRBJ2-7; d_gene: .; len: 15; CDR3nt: TGTGCCAGCAGTTTAGAGGAACAGGGATACTACGAGCAGTACTTC; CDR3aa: CASSLEEQGYYEQYF
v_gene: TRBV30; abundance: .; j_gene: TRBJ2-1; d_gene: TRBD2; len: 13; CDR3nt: TGTGCCTGGAGCAGACTAGCGCAAGGCGAGCAGTTCTTC; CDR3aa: CAWSRLAQGEQFF
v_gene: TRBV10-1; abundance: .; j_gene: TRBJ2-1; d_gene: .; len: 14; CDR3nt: TGCGCCAGCAGTGAGGGGAGTCAGCCTTCTGAGCAGTTCTTC; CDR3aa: CASSEGSQPSEQFF
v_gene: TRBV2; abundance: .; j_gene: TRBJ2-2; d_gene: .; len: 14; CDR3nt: TGTGCCAGCAGAGAGGACCGGGGTCACGGGGAGCTGTTTTTT; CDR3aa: CASREDRGHGELFF
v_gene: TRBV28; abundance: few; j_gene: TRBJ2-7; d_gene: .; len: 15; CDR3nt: TGTGCCAGCAGTTACGGGGGGACAGGTCTCAACGAGCAGTACTTC; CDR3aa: CASSYGGTGLNEQYF
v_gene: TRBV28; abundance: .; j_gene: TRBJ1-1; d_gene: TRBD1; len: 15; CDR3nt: TGTGCCAGCAGTCCCCGACAGGGGCTGGGCACTGAAGCTTTCTTT; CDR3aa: CASSPRQGLGTEAFF
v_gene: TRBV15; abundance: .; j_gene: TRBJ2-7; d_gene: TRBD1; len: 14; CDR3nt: TGTGCCACCAGTGGGGGGACAGGGTCCTACGAGCAGTACTTC; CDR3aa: CATSGGTGSYEQYF
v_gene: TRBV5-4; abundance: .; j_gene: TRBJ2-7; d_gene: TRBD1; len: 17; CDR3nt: TGTGCCAGCAGCCTAAAAACGACAGGGGCGTACTCCTACGAGCAGTACTTC; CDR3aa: CASSLKTTGAYSYEQYF
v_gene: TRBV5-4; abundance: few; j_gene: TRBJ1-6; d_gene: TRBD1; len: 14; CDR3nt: TGTGCCAGCAGCGTAAGGGACAGGGACTCACCCCTCCACTTT; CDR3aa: CASSVRDRDSPLHF
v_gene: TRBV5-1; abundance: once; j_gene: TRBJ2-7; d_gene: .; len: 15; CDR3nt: TGCGCCAGCAGCTCCTCGGACAGATCCGTGTACGAGCAGTACTTC; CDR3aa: CASSSSDRSVYEQYF
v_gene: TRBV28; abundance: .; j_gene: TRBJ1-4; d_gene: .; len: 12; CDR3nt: TGTGCCAGCAGTTCCTCCAATGAAAAACTGTTTTTT; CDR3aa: CASSSSNEKLFF
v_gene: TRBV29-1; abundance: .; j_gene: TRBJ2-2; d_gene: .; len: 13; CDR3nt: TGCAGCGTTGCAGGGGCGAACACCGGGGAGCTGTTTTTT; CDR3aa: CSVAGANTGELFF
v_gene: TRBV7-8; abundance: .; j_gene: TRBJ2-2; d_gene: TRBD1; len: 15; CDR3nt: TGTGCCAGCAGCTTAGGACAGGGGGGCACCGGGGAGCTGTTTTTT; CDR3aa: CASSLGQGGTGELFF
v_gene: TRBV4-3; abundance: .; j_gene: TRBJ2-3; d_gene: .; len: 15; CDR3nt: TGCGCCAGCAGCCAGGCGGGACTTAGCACAGATACGCAGTATTTT; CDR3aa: CASSQAGLSTDTQYF
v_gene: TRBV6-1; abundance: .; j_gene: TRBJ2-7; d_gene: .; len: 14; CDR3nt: TGTGCCAGCAGCAGGGGACCTGGGGAGGGCGAGCAGTACTTC; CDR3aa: CASSRGPGEGEQYF
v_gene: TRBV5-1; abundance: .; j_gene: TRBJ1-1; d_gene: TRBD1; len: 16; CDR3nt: TGCGCCAGCAGCTTGGATACAGGGGCGGCGAACACTGAAGCTTTCTTT; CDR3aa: CASSLDTGAANTEAFF
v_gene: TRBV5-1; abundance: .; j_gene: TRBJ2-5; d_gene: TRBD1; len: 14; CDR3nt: TGCGCCAGCAGCATGGGACAGGCCCAAGAGACCCAGTACTTC; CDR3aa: CASSMGQAQETQYF
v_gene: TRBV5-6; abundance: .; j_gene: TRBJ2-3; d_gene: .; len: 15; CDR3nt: TGTGCCAGCAGCTTGGCGGTAGCTAACATTGAAACGCAGTATTTT; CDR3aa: CASSLAVANIETQYF
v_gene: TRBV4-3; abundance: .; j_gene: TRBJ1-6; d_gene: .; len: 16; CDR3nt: TGCGCCAGCAGCCAAGCTCTTAGCTCCTATAATTCACCCCTCCACTTT; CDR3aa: CASSQALSSYNSPLHF
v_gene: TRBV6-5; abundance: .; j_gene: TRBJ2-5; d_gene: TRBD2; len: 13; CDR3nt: TGTGCCAGCAGGTCCGGGGGGAAAGAGACCCAGTACTTC; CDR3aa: CASRSGGKETQYF
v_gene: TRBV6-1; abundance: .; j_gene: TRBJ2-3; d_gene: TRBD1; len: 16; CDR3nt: TGTGCCAGCAGTGCGGGGGACAGGGGTTCAGGAGATACGCAGTATTTT; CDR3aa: CASSAGDRGSGDTQYF
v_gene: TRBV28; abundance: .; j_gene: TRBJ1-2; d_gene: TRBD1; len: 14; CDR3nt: TGTGCCAGCATACCAGGGGGAAGTCAGTATGGCTACACCTTC; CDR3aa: CASIPGGSQYGYTF
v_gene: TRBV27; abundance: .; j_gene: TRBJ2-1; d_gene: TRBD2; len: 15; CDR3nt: TGTGCCAGCAGTTTATCACTAGCGGGAGTACAAGAGCAGTTCTTC; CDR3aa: CASSLSLAGVQEQFF
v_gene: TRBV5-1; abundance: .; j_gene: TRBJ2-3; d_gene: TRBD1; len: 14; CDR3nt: TGCGCCAGCGTCGACAGGGCTAGCACAGATACGCAGTATTTT; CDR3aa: CASVDRASTDTQYF
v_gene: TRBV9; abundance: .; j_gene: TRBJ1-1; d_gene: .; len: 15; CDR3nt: TGTGCCAGCAGCTCGGGACAACTAAGCAACACTGAAGCTTTCTTT; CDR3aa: CASSSGQLSNTEAFF
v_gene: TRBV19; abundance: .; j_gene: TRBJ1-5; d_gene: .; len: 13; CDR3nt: TGTGCCAGTAGTATCGCCTCGGATCAGCCCCAGCATTTT; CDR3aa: CASSIASDQPQHF
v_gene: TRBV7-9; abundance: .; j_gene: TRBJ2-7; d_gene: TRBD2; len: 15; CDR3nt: TGTGCCAGCAGCTTAAAGACTAGCGGGACCTACGAGCAGTACTTC; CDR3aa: CASSLKTSGTYEQYF
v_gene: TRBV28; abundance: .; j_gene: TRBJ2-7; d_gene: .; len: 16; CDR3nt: TGTGCCAGCAGCAAACCCAGCCCCGGGGGCTCCTACGAGCAGTACTTC; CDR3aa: CASSKPSPGGSYEQYF
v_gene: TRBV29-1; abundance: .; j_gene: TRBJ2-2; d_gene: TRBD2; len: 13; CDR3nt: TGCAGCGTTTCGGGACTACTTACCGGGGAGCTGTTTTTT; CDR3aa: CSVSGLLTGELFF
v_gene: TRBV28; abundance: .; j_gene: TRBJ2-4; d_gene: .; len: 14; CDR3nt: TGTGCCAGCAGTTTAAGCCAGGGGTGGAACATTCAGTACTTC; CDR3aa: CASSLSQGWNIQYF
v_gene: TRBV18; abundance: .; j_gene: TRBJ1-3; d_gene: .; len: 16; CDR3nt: TGTGCCAGCTCACCTATGCTGGTCAGCTCTGGAAACACCATATATTTT; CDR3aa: CASSPMLVSSGNTIYF
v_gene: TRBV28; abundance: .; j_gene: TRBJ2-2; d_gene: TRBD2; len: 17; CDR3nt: TGTGCCACCTCTGGGGGAAACAGCGGGAGGGCCTCGGGGGAGCTGTTTTTT; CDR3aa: CATSGGNSGRASGELFF
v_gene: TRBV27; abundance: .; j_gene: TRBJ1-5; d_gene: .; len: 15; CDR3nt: TGTGCCAGCAGTTTGGCCAGGGAAATCAATCAGCCCCAGCATTTT; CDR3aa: CASSLAREINQPQHF
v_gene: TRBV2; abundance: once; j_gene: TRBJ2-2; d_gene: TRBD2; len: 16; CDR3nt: TGTGCCAGCAGAGATCTAGCGGGGGCGAACACCGGGGAGCTGTTTTTT; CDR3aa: CASRDLAGANTGELFF
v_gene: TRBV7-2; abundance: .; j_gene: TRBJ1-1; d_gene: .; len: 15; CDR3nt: TGTGCCAGCAGCTTAGTAGGGGGTCGTGCCACTGAAGCTTTCTTT; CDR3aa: CASSLVGGRATEAFF
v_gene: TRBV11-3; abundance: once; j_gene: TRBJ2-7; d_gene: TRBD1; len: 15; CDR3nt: TGTGCCAGCAGCCCGATGGACAGGGGGGGCTACGAGCAGTACTTC; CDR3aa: CASSPMDRGGYEQYF
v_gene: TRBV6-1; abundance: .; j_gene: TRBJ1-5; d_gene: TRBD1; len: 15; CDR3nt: TGTGCCAGCAGTGAATGGCAGGGGGCGGATCAGCCCCAGCATTTT; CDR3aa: CASSEWQGADQPQHF
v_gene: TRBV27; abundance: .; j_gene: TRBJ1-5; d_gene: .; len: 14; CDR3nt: TGTGCCAGCACCAGCGCGGGGTTTAATCAGCCCCAGCATTTT; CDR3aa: CASTSAGFNQPQHF
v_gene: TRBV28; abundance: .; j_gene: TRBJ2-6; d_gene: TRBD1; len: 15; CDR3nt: TGTGCCAGCAGGGACAGGGGAAGGCGGGCCAACGTCCTGACTTTC; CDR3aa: CASRDRGRRANVLTF
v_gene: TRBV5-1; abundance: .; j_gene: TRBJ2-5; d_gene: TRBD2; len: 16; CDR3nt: TGCGCCAGCAGCTTGTTAGCGGGGGCGGAACGAGAGACCCAGTACTTC; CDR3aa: CASSLLAGAERETQYF
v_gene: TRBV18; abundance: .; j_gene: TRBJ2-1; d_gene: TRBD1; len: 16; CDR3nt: TGTGCCAGCTCACCAACTGGACAGGGAAAAGGGAATGAGCAGTTCTTC; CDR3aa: CASSPTGQGKGNEQFF
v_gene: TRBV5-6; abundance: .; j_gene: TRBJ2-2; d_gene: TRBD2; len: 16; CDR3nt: TGTGCCAGCAGCTTGTTCGGCGGGAGCGGTACCGGGGAGCTGTTTTTT; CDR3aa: CASSLFGGSGTGELFF
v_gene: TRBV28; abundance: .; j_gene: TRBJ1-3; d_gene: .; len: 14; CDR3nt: TGTGCCAGCAGTTGGGGCCAAGGAGGAAACACCATATATTTT; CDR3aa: CASSWGQGGNTIYF
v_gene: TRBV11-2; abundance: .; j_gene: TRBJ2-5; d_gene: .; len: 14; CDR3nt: TGTGCCAGCAGCTTAGATACAGGCCCGTGGACCCAGTACTTC; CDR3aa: CASSLDTGPWTQYF
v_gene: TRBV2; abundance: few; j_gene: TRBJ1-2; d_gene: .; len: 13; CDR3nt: TGTGCCAGCAGTGAGGCAGGGTCTGGGGGCTACACCTTC; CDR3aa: CASSEAGSGGYTF
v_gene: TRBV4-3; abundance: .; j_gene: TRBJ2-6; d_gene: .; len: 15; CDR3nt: TGCGCCAGCAGCCAAGGACAGCACGGGGCCAACGTCCTGACTTTC; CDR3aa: CASSQGQHGANVLTF
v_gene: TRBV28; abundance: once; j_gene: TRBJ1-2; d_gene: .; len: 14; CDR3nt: TGTGCCAGCAGTCGGGGGGAGATAGGCTATGGCTACACCTTC; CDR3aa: CASSRGEIGYGYTF
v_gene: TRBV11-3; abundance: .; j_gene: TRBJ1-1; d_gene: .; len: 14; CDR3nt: TGTGCCAGCAGCATAATGGCCAGGGACACTGAAGCTTTCTTT; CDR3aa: CASSIMARDTEAFF
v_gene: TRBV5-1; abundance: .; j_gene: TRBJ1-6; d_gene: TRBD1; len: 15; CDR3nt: TGCGCCAGCAGCTTGGGTGGACAGGGTAGATCACCCCTCCACTTT; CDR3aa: CASSLGGQGRSPLHF